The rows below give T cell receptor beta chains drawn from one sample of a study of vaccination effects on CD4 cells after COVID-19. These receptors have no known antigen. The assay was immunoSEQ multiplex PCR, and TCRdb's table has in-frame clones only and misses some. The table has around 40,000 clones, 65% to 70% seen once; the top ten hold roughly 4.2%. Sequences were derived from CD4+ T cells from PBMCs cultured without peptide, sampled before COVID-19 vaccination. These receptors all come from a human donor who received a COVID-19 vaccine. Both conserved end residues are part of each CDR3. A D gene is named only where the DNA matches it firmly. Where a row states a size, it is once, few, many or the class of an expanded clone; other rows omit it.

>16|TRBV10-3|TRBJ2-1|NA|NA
TGTGCCACCCAGATTCGCGGGGGCTTCTCCTACAATGAGCAGTTCTTC
CATQIRGGFSYNEQFF
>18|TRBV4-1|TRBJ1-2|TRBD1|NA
TGCGCCAGCAGCCAAGGTCGACAGGGTGGGAGTTCTCGTGGTGGCTACACCTTC
CASSQGRQGGSSRGGYTF
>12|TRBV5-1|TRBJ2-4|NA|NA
TGCGCCAGCAGCTTGGAAAAGGACATTCAGTACTTC
CASSLEKDIQYF
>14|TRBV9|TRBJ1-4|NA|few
TGTGCCAGCAGCGTCGGGACTGTGGATGAAAAACTGTTTTTT
CASSVGTVDEKLFF
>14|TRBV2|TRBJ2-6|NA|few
TGTGCCAGCAGTGAGACACCTGGGGCCAACGTCCTGACTTTC
CASSETPGANVLTF
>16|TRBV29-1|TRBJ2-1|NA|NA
TGCAGCGTTGACCTTTCTGGGGCAGGGGACTACAATGAGCAGTTCTTC
CSVDLSGAGDYNEQFF
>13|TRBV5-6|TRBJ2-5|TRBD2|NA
TGTGCCAGCAGCCCGGGACTACAAGAGACCCAGTACTTC
CASSPGLQETQYF
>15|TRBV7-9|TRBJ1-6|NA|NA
TGTGCCAGCAGCTTAGGTGGGGAATATAATTCACCCCTCCACTTT
CASSLGGEYNSPLHF
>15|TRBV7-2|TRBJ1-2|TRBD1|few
TGTGCCAGCAGCCTCCAGGGGGGAGATGGCTATGGCTACACCTTC
CASSLQGGDGYGYTF
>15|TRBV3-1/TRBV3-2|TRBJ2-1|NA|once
TGTGCCAGCAGCCAACAGGCGGGGACCCACAATGAGCAGTTCTTC
CASSQQAGTHNEQFF
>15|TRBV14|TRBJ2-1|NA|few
TGTGCCAGCAGCCAAATCTGGGGACGGCCTAATGAGCAGTTCTTC
CASSQIWGRPNEQFF
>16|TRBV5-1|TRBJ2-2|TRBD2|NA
TGCGCCAGCAGCTTGCGAGGACTAGCCAACACCGGGGAGCTGTTTTTT
CASSLRGLANTGELFF
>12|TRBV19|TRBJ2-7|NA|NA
TGTGCCAGTGGGACTGGGCCCTACGAGCAGTACTTC
CASGTGPYEQYF
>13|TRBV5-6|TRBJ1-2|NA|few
TGTGCCAGCAGCTTGCGGGGGGCCAGCGGCTACACCTTC
CASSLRGASGYTF
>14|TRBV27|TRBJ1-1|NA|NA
TGTGCCAGCAGTTTAGACAGTATGAACACTGAAGCTTTCTTT
CASSLDSMNTEAFF
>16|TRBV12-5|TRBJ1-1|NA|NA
TGTGCTAGTGCCAGGGCAGGCAGTGGTTTGAACACTGAAGCTTTCTTT
CASARAGSGLNTEAFF
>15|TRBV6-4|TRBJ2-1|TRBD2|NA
TGTGCCAGCAGTGACTCGACGGGAGGGATTAATGAGCAGTTCTTC
CASSDSTGGINEQFF
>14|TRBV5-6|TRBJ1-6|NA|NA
TGTGCCAGCAGCCTGGGACGGAATAATTCACCCCTCCACTTT
CASSLGRNNSPLHF
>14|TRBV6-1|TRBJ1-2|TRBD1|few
TGTGCCAGCAGTGAAACGGGACAGCCTTTTCACTACACCTTC
CASSETGQPFHYTF
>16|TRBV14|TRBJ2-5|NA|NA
TGTGCCAGCAGCCAACCCGGGACGGTTTTCACCGAGACCCAGTACTTC
CASSQPGTVFTETQYF
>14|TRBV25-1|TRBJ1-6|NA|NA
TGTGCCAGCAGTCGGACAAGGAATAATTCACCCCTCCACTTT
CASSRTRNNSPLHF
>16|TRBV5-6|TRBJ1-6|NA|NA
TGTGCCAGCAGCGCCCCCGGGGGAACCACCAATTCACCCCTCCACTTT
CASSAPGGTTNSPLHF
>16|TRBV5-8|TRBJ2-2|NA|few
TGTGCCAGCAGCTTGGCAGACTTCTTGAACACCGGGGAGCTGTTTTTT
CASSLADFLNTGELFF
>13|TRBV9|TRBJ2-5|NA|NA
TGTGCCAGCAGCGTAACTACTCCAGGGACCCAGTACTTC
CASSVTTPGTQYF
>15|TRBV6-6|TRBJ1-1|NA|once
TGTGCCAGCAGTCCCCATGAGTTAACGAACACTGAAGCTTTCTTT
CASSPHELTNTEAFF
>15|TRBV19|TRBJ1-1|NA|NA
TGTGCCAGTAGTCCGAGGGGGGGGTATGGGACTGAAGCTTTCTTT
CASSPRGGYGTEAFF
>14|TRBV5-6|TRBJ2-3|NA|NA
TGTGCCAGCAGCTTAGTTCGAGCGACAGATACGCAGTATTTT
CASSLVRATDTQYF
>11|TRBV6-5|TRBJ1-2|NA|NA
TGTGCCAGTTACCATCTGGGTGGCTACACCTTC
CASYHLGGYTF
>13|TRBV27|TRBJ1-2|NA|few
TGTGCCAGCAGCCCGACAGCGAACTATGGCTACACCTTC
CASSPTANYGYTF
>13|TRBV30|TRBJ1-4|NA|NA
TGTGCCTGGAGTGGTTCATTGAATGAAAAACTGTTTTTT
CAWSGSLNEKLFF
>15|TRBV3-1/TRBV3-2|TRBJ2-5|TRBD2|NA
TGTGCCAGCAGCGGACTAGCGGGGATCCAAGAGACCCAGTACTTC
CASSGLAGIQETQYF
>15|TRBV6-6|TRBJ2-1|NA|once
TGTGCCAGCAGTTTCGGACAGGGAGGGGTGGATGAGCAGTTCTTC
CASSFGQGGVDEQFF
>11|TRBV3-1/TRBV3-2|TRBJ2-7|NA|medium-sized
TGTGCCAGCAGCGTCTCCTACGAGCAGTACTTC
CASSVSYEQYF
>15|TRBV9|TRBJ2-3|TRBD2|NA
TGTGCCAGCCGAAGGACTAGCGGAAGCACAGATACGCAGTATTTT
CASRRTSGSTDTQYF
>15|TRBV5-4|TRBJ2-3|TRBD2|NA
TGTGCCAGCAGCTTGGTAGCGGGAGTCGCAGATACGCAGTATTTT
CASSLVAGVADTQYF